This section outlines one TCR beta chain sequence together with its context. Its antigen is currently unknown. This CDR3 is also generated by other DNA sequences in the sample. The data were taken from a study of cytomegalovirus exposure and HLA in healthy donors. CDR1 and CDR2 (germline): SEHNR, FQNEAQ (reference sequence). V was cut by 2 bases and J by 10 bases, with 24 bases left in between. CDR3 length: 17 amino acids. A multiplex PCR was run with 60 Vbeta primers and 13 Jbeta primers. Using immunoSEQ multiplex PCR, the repertoire was profiled, and TCRdb retains in-frame clones only, with some absent. The sample records 99,000 or so clones, around four fifths being singletons. Whole-study findings and limits: In vitro checks showed that three CMV-associated chains really do target CMV antigens. Cytomegalovirus-associated status was assigned to 150 to 200 TCR beta chains. Most sequenced TCRs were rare (though some public TCRs occurred in many donors). Apparent HLA restriction characterized most CMV-associated TCR beta chains in a later analysis.

This clonotype originated in a woman in her 40s in good health and CMV-seronegative. Sequencing was performed on PBMCs. This rearrangement joins TRBV7-9 to TRBJ2-1, with D possibly TRBD2 on 5 matching bases. The CDR3 DNA is TGTGCCAGCAGCTTAAGGTACCCCCCCGGAGGCCACGGGGAGCAGTTCTTC. This gives the protein CASSLRYPPGGHGEQFF.